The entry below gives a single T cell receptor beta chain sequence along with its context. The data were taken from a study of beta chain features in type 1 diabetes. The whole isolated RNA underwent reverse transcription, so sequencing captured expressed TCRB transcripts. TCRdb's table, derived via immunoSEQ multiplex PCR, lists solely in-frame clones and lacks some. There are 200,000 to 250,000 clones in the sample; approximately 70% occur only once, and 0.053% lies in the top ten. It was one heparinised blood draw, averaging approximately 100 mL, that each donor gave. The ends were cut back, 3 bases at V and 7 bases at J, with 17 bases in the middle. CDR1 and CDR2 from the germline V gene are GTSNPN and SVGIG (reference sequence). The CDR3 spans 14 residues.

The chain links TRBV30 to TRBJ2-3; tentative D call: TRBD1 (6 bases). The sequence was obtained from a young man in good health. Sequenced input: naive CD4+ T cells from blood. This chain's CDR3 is CAWRVVRGSYTQYF. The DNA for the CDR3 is TGTGCCTGGAGAGTAGTTAGGGGGAGTTATACGCAGTATTTT.